Below are 23 T cell receptor beta chains sequenced from a single sample in a study of persistence of HIV-infected CD4 T cells. The immunoSEQ assay was version 4, run in survey mode. Clones were sequenced by immunoSEQ multiplex PCR, and TCRdb holds only the in-frame ones, with some missing. The sample records 10,000 to 15,000 clones, about 72% being singletons. The stimulus was lysate of CMV-infected fibroblasts, around 10 ug/mL. Sorting of responding CD4+ T cells relied on upregulated CD40 ligand together with CD69. No antigens are known for them. This specimen consisted of CD4+ T cells sorted from PBMCs after roughly 20-hour stimulation, obtained from a patient who received antiretroviral therapy. Source of these receptors: an adult man with HIV who was CMV-seropositive.

The J gene is TRBJ2-5, the V gene TRBV7-2; no reliable D call. The germline V gene encodes CDR1 SGHTA and CDR2 FQGNSA. The V end lost 2 bases, the J end lost 5 bases, and 18 bases lay between the germline ends. This CDR3 spans 16 amino acids. CDR3 loop: CASSLTSRSGRETQYF. The CDR3 region has the DNA TGTGCCAGCAGCTTAACGAGTCGGAGTGGCCGTGAGACCCAGTACTTC.

This clone was found a few times. This chain's CDR3 is CASSLGSRKGGYTF. In nucleotides, the CDR3 is TGTGCCAGCAGTTTAGGTTCCAGGAAGGGAGGCTACACCTTC. The chain carries TRBV28 and TRBJ1-2; D is ambiguous. Germline assignment: CDR1 MDHEN and CDR2 SYDVKM. The length of the CDR3 is 14 residues. The V and J ends lost 2 bases and 8 bases respectively, with 15 bases between them.

V gene TRBV29-1 combines with J gene TRBJ2-3; 10 bases fit TRBD1. The germline V gene encodes CDR1 SQVTM and CDR2 ANQGSEA. The CDR3 extends over 17 amino acids. J lost 2 bases, V lost 1 base, and 9 bases had no gene match. CDR3 bases: TGCAGCGTTGAAGGGGACAGGGGAGGAATTTACACAGATACGCAGTATTTT. It codes for CSVEGDRGGIYTDTQYF.

The chain employs TRBV5-1 and TRBJ1-1; tentative D call: TRBD1 (5 bases). Trimming left V 4 bases short and J 5 bases short, with 18 bases between. Germline V gene data show CDR1 as SGHRS and CDR2 as YFSETQ. The CDR3 is 15 amino acids. The CDR3 sequence is CASSREPGQGTEAFF. In DNA, the CDR3 is TGCGCCAGCAGCCGGGAACCGGGGCAAGGGACTGAAGCTTTCTTT.

The chain carries TRBV28 and TRBJ1-2; no definite D call. The germline gives CDR1 MDHEN, CDR2 SYDVKM. The CDR3 has 13 amino acids. Trimming took off 6 bases at V and 7 bases at J, with 15 bases between the two ends. The DNA of the CDR3 is TGTGCCAGCAGACCGCCTGGCCCCCGTGGCTACACCTTC. It encodes CASRPPGPRGYTF.

The sample holds a few counts of this clone. The chain is built from TRBV18 and TRBJ1-1; 9 nucleotides line up with TRBD1. This CDR3 contains 13 residues. Germline CDR1 and CDR2: KGHSH and LQKENI. Germline trimming cut 4 bases from V and 9 bases from J; bases unmatched to any gene: 6. DNA of the CDR3: TGTGCCAGCTCACTCGGGACAGGGCGTCAAGCTTTCTTT. Its protein is CASSLGTGRQAFF.

By sample fraction, this clone is medium-sized (0.01 to 0.1%). This sequence joins TRBV5-1 and TRBJ1-5, with D tentatively TRBD1 (5 bases). Trimming pared 0 bases from V and 1 base from J, leaving 11 bases between. The CDR3 has 16 residues. CDR1 SGHRS and CDR2 YFSETQ come from the germline V gene. DNA of the CDR3: TGCGCCAGCAGCTTGGGAGGGGACCCCAGCAATCAGCCCCAGCATTTT. This translates into CASSLGGDPSNQPQHF.

The chain uses TRBV10-1 and TRBJ2-1, with 9 bases aligning to TRBD2. Germline V gene sequence: CDR1 WNHNN, CDR2 SYGVQD (reference sequence). The V and J ends lost 0 bases and 6 bases, in that order; junction bases with no gene match: 3. The CDR3 extends over 15 amino acids. This CDR3 is CASSESRGGLNEQFF. The CDR3 nucleotides read TGCGCCAGCAGTGAGTCGCGGGGGGGCCTCAATGAGCAGTTCTTC.

V usage is TRBV10-3 and J usage is TRBJ1-2; 7 positions agree with TRBD1. With 5 bases clipped from V and 2 bases from J, the junction kept 5 bases outside the gene matches. The CDR3 is 14 amino acids. Looked up from germline, CDR1 is ENHRY and CDR2 is SYGVKD. DNA for the CDR3: TGTGCCATCAGTAAACCGGGACAGAACTATGGCTACACCTTC. Its translation is CAISKPGQNYGYTF.

This rearrangement joins TRBV28 to TRBJ2-4, with D possibly being TRBD1 (6 bases). Trimming took 10 bases from V and 6 from J, leaving 13 bases between them. The germline V gene has CDR1 MDHEN and CDR2 SYDVKM. There are 12 residues in the CDR3. The CDR3 is CATLSQGNIQYF. DNA for the CDR3: TGTGCCACCCTGTCACAGGGAAACATTCAGTACTTC. Looking up the rest from reference TRBV28 and TRBJ2-4 gives the full variable domain: DVKVTQSSRYLVKRTGEKVFLECVQDMDHENMFWYRQDPGLGLRLIYFSYDVKMKEKGDIPEGYSVSREKKERFSLILESASTNQTSMYLCATLSQGNIQYFGAGTRLSVL.

By share of the sample, this clone is large (0.1 to 1%). This chain joins TRBV28 and TRBJ2-2; D unclear. CDR1 MDHEN and CDR2 SYDVKM come from the germline V gene. The CDR3 is 12 residues long. V was pared by 3 bases and J by 5 bases, with 4 bases between. CDR3 in DNA: TGTGCCAGCAGTTTTGAGACCGGGGAGCTGTTTTTT. It translates to CASSFETGELFF.

This chain joins TRBV7-8 and TRBJ1-2; 8 positions agree with TRBD1. The CDR3 has 14 residues. From germline, CDR1 is SGHVS and CDR2 FQNEAQ. V shed 3 bases, J shed 8 bases, and the junction held 8 bases outside the gene matches. CDR3 in amino acids: CASSLVQGGAGYTF. DNA for the CDR3: TGTGCCAGCAGCTTGGTACAGGGGGGTGCGGGCTACACCTTC.

The chain is built from TRBV12-5 and TRBJ2-7; D not resolved. The CDR3 has 13 residues. The germline V gene has CDR1 LGHNT and CDR2 FRNRAP. The V gene lost 9 bases and the J gene lost 0 bases, with 12 bases spanning the gap. The CDR3, as DNA: TGTGCTAGCCTCAGGTGGCCCTCCTACGAGCAGTACTTC. Residues: CASLRWPSYEQYF.

This chain joins TRBV30 and TRBJ2-7; 7 bases are a match to TRBD2. The V segment lost 0 bases and the J segment 2 bases; nucleotides outside the gene matches: 13. Looked up from germline, CDR1 is GTSNPN and CDR2 is SVGIG (reference sequence). The CDR3 sequence is 17 residues long. This CDR3 is CAWSVSPGRGTAYEQYF. CDR3 in DNA: TGTGCCTGGAGTGTATCCCCGGGGCGGGGGACCGCCTACGAGCAGTACTTC.

The chain employs TRBV5-1 and TRBJ1-1; no clear D. This CDR3 contains 14 residues. Trimming cost V 2 bases and J 1 base, with 9 bases left between them. Germline CDR1 is SGHRS and CDR2 is YFSETQ. As DNA, the CDR3 is TGCGCCAGCAGCTTTGGTTTGACGAACACTGAAGCTTTCTTT. As protein: CASSFGLTNTEAFF. Supplemented by reference TRBV5-1 and TRBJ1-1, the full variable domain reads KAGVTQTPRYLIKTRGQQVTLSCSPISGHRSVSWYQQTPGQGLQFLFEYFSETQRNKGNFPGRFSGRQFSNSRSEMNVSTLELGDSALYLCASSFGLTNTEAFFGQGTRLTVV.

This chain joins TRBV28 and TRBJ1-1; tentatively, D is TRBD1 (6 bases). This CDR3 is built from 15 residues. Trimming pared 6 bases from V and 4 bases from J, leaving 18 bases between. CDR1 is MDHEN, CDR2 SYDVKM, per germline. The CDR3 here is CASRPPGGGATEAFF. CDR3 nucleotide sequence: TGTGCCAGCAGACCCCCGGGGGGGGGCGCCACTGAAGCTTTCTTT.

This clone was detected only once. This chain joins TRBV11-3 and TRBJ2-3; 10 nucleotides match TRBD2. The CDR3 sequence is 15 residues long. With V trimmed by 5 bases and J by 0 bases, 2 bases remained unmatched. CDR1 and CDR2 (germline): SGHNT, YENEEA. CDR3 loop: CASSKGLASTDTQYF. The CDR3, as DNA: TGTGCCAGCAGCAAGGGACTAGCGAGCACAGATACGCAGTATTTT.

Only one count was recorded for this clone. In DNA form, the CDR3 reads TGTGCCAGCAGCTTAGCCCTAGCGAGCTCCTACAATGAGCAGTTCTTC. Its protein is CASSLALASSYNEQFF. The genes are TRBV7-9 and TRBJ2-1; a possible D gene is TRBD2 (6 bases). Trimming removed 0 bases at V and 0 bases at J, with 9 bases between. CDR1 and CDR2 from the germline V gene are SEHNR and FQNEAQ (reference sequence). The length of the CDR3 is 16 residues.

The CDR3 region is CAITVNTEAFF. In DNA, the CDR3 is TGTGCCATCACCGTGAACACTGAAGCTTTCTTT. The V call is TRBV10-3, the J call TRBJ1-1; D remains ambiguous. The germline V gene encodes CDR1 ENHRY and CDR2 SYGVKD. V gave up 7 bases and J gave up 0 bases, with 3 bases separating them. There are 11 residues in the CDR3.

This clone has only one observation. The chain carries TRBV6-1 and TRBJ1-6; D gene ambiguous. There are 17 residues in the CDR3. Germline CDR1 reads MNHNS; CDR2 reads SASEGT. V lost 4 bases and J lost 0, with 13 bases in between. In nucleotides, the CDR3 is TGTGCCAGCAGTGGGTTGGTGGGAAGCTCCTATAATTCACCCCTCCACTTT. Its translation is CASSGLVGSSYNSPLHF.

The V and J genes are TRBV2 and TRBJ1-2; no firm D call. The CDR3 has 12 residues. The V gene's germline CDR1 is SNHLY and CDR2 FYNNEI. Trimming took off 5 bases at V and 5 bases at J, with 9 bases between the two ends. The CDR3 is CASSIRVYGYTF. The CDR3 DNA reads TGTGCCAGCAGTATCAGAGTATATGGCTACACCTTC.

This clone was detected a few times. This chain uses TRBV13 with TRBJ2-7; tentatively, D is TRBD2 (6 bases). The length of the CDR3 is 15 residues. CDR1 PRHDT and CDR2 FYEKMQ come from the germline V gene (reference sequence). Between the trimmed V and J ends, which lost 6 bases and 1 base, there was a span of 16 bases. The CDR3 coding sequence is TGTGCCAGCAGATTTAGGGAAGCGGGTTCCTACGAGCAGTACTTC. The encoded protein is CASRFREAGSYEQYF.

This clone was found a few times. V and J are TRBV30 and TRBJ1-6; the D gene is possibly TRBD1 (6 bases). The CDR3 totals 15 residues. The germline V gene has CDR1 GTSNPN and CDR2 SVGIG (reference sequence). Trimming shortened V by 1 base and J by 6 bases, and 13 bases separated the two germline ends. The CDR3 region has the DNA TGTGCCTGGAGTGGGGGGCTCCCATTTAATTCACCCCTCCACTTT. It translates to CAWSGGLPFNSPLHF. Drawing the rest from reference TRBV30 and TRBJ1-6, the complete variable domain is SQTIHQWPATLVQPVGSPLSLECTVEGTSNPNLYWYRQAAGRGLQLLFYSVGIGQISSEVPQNLSASRPQDRQFILSSKKLLLSDSGFYLCAWSGGLPFNSPLHFGNGTRLTVT.